A selection of T cell receptor beta chains follows, all from one sample in a study of neurological immune-mediated disorders. A single record per CDR3 protein comes from TCRdb applying MiXCR to the 5' RACE reads. The sample shows 20,000 to 30,000 distinct CDR3 sequences, over 6.5% of them seen only once. Sequencing was performed on PBMCs. The source of these receptors is a middle-aged woman in good health. Each CDR3 is given with its conserved first and last residue. The D gene is left open where the match is weak. Rows may omit the clone size; those that give it use once, few, many or a size class.

TRBV5-1	.	TRBJ2-4	many	TGCGCCAGCAGCTTGGGGGCACAAAACATTCAGTACTTC	CASSLGAQNIQYF
TRBV12-3/TRBV12-4	TRBD1	TRBJ2-1	many	TGTGCCAGCAGATCTTCCGGGACAGGGGAATACAATGAGCAGTTCTTC	CASRSSGTGEYNEQFF
TRBV20-1	.	TRBJ1-3	many	TGCAGTGCTAGGAAAACCGGCGGAAACACCATATATTTT	CSARKTGGNTIYF
TRBV11-2	TRBD1	TRBJ2-1	many	TGTGCCAGCAGCTTCGGGACAGAGCCCTACAATGAGCAGTTCTTC	CASSFGTEPYNEQFF
TRBV7-2	TRBD2	TRBJ2-5	many	TGTGCCAGCAGCTTAGTTGGGGCTAGCGGACAAGAGACCCAGTACTTC	CASSLVGASGQETQYF
TRBV5-1	.	TRBJ2-7	many	TGCGCCAGCAGCGAGGGCGTACGGAACGACGAGCAGTACTTC	CASSEGVRNDEQYF
TRBV7-7	.	TRBJ2-5	many	TGTGCCAGCAGCTTAGCGGGGGAGACCCAGTACTTC	CASSLAGETQYF
TRBV10-3	TRBD2	TRBJ2-2	many	TGTGCCATCAGTGAGGTGACTAGCGGGAGGACCGGGGAGCTGTTTTTT	CAISEVTSGRTGELFF
TRBV5-1	.	TRBJ2-3	.	TGCGCCAGCAGCTTGGTTGCGAAGCGGGTAGATACGCAGTATTTT	CASSLVAKRVDTQYF
TRBV20-1	TRBD1	TRBJ2-7	many	TGCAGTGCTAGGGATACGGGACAGGGGGCTCGGGAGCAGTACTTC	CSARDTGQGAREQYF
TRBV20-1	.	TRBJ1-2	many	TGCAGTGCTAGTGATCGGGGGAGGTATGGCTACACCTTC	CSASDRGRYGYTF
TRBV5-1	.	TRBJ2-7	many	TGCGCCAGCAGCGTGGGGGCGGGGGCGACCTACGAGCAGTACTTC	CASSVGAGATYEQYF
TRBV20-1	TRBD2	TRBJ2-1	many	TGCAGTGCGGAGCGGGGTTCCTCCTACAATGAGCAGTTCTTC	CSAERGSSYNEQFF
TRBV5-8	.	TRBJ2-5	many	TGTGCCAGCTTACTAGCATCGACGACCCAGTACTTC	CASLLASTTQYF
TRBV7-8	.	TRBJ2-5	many	TGTGCCAGCAGCTTCGCCGGGGGCGCAGAGACCCAGTACTTC	CASSFAGGAETQYF
TRBV9	TRBD1	TRBJ1-1	once	TGTGCCAGCAGCGTCACAGGGGGCAGTGAAGCTTTCTTT	CASSVTGGSEAFF
TRBV20-1	TRBD1	TRBJ1-2	many	TGCAGTGCCACCGGGGCAGGGGGCTTGAACTATGGCTACACCTTC	CSATGAGGLNYGYTF
TRBV20-1	.	TRBJ1-1	many	TGCAGTGCTAGAAAGCCGGGCCCTGGCGAGGGTGAAGCTTTCTTT	CSARKPGPGEGEAFF
TRBV12-5	.	TRBJ2-1	many	TGTGCTAGTGGTTTGGTAGGGAAAGGGCAGTTCTTC	CASGLVGKGQFF
TRBV10-3	.	TRBJ1-6	medium-sized	TGTGCCATCAGTAAAGACAGCTCCTATAATTCACCCCTCCACTTT	CAISKDSSYNSPLHF
TRBV5-1	TRBD1	TRBJ2-5	many	TGCGCCAGCAGACTGACAGGGAGTCAAGAGACCCAGTACTTC	CASRLTGSQETQYF
TRBV25-1	TRBD1	TRBJ1-1	many	TGTGCCAGCAGTGATCGGGGACAGGGGGTCTTATGGAACACTGAAGCTTTCTTT	CASSDRGQGVLWNTEAFF
TRBV3-1	.	TRBJ2-7	medium-sized	TGTGCCAGCAGCCCAGGGGTGGCGGGAGCAGGCGAGCAGTACTTC	CASSPGVAGAGEQYF
TRBV15	.	TRBJ2-2	.	TGTGCCACCAGCAGAGATTCCGACCATAGGGAGTTGAGGGTCGGGCTGTTTTTT	CATSRDSDHRELRVGLFF
TRBV7-2	.	TRBJ2-1	many	TGTGCCAGCAGCTACAGGGGGGGTCTCTACAATGAGCAGTTCTTC	CASSYRGGLYNEQFF
TRBV28	TRBD2	TRBJ2-1	many	TGTGCCAGCAGTTTATTAGGGACTAGCGGCCCCTGGGGCAATGAGCAGTTCTTC	CASSLLGTSGPWGNEQFF
TRBV5-1	.	TRBJ2-3	many	TGCGCCAGCAGCTTGCAGGACTCTCGCACAGATACGCAGTATTTT	CASSLQDSRTDTQYF
TRBV7-8	TRBD1	TRBJ2-5	many	TGTGCCAGCAGCTTAGGGACAGGGGCTGTGGAGACCCAGTACTTC	CASSLGTGAVETQYF
TRBV10-3	TRBD1	TRBJ1-6	many	TGTGCCGCCAAACAGGGGGCGCACAATTCACCCCTCCACTTT	CAAKQGAHNSPLHF
TRBV29-1	TRBD1	TRBJ2-5	many	TGCAGCGTCGACAGGGCCGCGACCCAGTACTTC	CSVDRAATQYF
TRBV20-1	.	TRBJ2-3	medium-sized	TGCAGTGCTAGAGATCCGTTCACAGATACGCAGTATTTT	CSARDPFTDTQYF
TRBV5-5	TRBD1	TRBJ2-7	many	TGTGCCAGCAGCTCTCCGGGACAGTACGAGCAGTACTTC	CASSSPGQYEQYF
TRBV24-1	TRBD2	TRBJ2-1	medium-sized	TGTGCCACCAGTGATTTGCAGTCTAGCGGGAGCAATGAGCAGTTCTTC	CATSDLQSSGSNEQFF
TRBV27	.	TRBJ1-3	many	TGTGCCAGCAGTTTCGTTCAGGGATTGTCTGGAAACACCATATATTTT	CASSFVQGLSGNTIYF
TRBV6-6	.	TRBJ1-3	many	TGTGCCAGCAGTTACTCCGGCCTCAGGTTCGGAAACACCATATATTTT	CASSYSGLRFGNTIYF
TRBV20-1	TRBD2	TRBJ2-1	many	TGCAGTGTCTCCGGACTAGGCGATGAGCAGTTCTTC	CSVSGLGDEQFF
TRBV12-5	.	TRBJ2-1	many	TGTGCTAGTGGTTTGGGGGCACCATACAATGAGCAGTTCTTC	CASGLGAPYNEQFF
TRBV28	.	TRBJ1-5	many	TGTGCCAGCAGTTTTCTGCCCTCCTCTCAGCCCCAGCATTTT	CASSFLPSSQPQHF
TRBV25-1	TRBD1	TRBJ2-7	medium-sized	TGTGCCAGCAGTGAATATCCAGGGGGCTACGAGCAGTACTTC	CASSEYPGGYEQYF
TRBV20-1	TRBD1	TRBJ1-5	many	TGCAGTGCGGCCCGACAGGGACTCCAGCCCCAGCATTTT	CSAARQGLQPQHF
TRBV7-2	.	TRBJ2-2	many	TGTGCCAGCAGCTTAGTTTACGGCACCGGGGAGCTGTTTTTT	CASSLVYGTGELFF
TRBV7-2	TRBD2	TRBJ2-1	many	TGTGCCAGCAGCGATCTCTATTCATGGGAGCGGGGCTACAATGAGCAGTTCTTC	CASSDLYSWERGYNEQFF